This TCR beta chain was recovered during a study of CD8+CD57+ T cells in acquired aplastic anemia. Study overall: Quantities of DNA derived from sorted CD4+ and CD8+ cells averaged around 3 ug.

CD8+CD57+ cell expansion, shown by flow cytometry, had occurred in the patients selected for sequencing. Everyone among the patients had severe acquired aplastic anemia. Study-level findings and limits: Found in both controls and patients were around 29 CD8+ CDR3 sequences.

Genomic DNA was employed as the template in profiling TCR beta VDJ and CDR3. MiXCR, run by TCRdb on the reads, gives a single entry per CDR3 protein. The sample lists 180,000 or so distinct CDR3 sequences; about half were seen once. Of note for this clonotype: Its antigen is still unknown.

Looked up from germline, CDR1 is KGHDR and CDR2 is SFDVKD. V shed 4 bases and J shed 6 bases, with 14 bases lying between them. This CDR3 region has 14 residues. The sample taken for sequencing was sorted CD4+, CD8+, or CD8+CD57+ T cells (not recorded which) from PBMCs. This chain links TRBV24-1 with TRBJ1-2; a weak D match, TRBD1 (6 bases). The TCR was taken from a human donor with aplastic anemia. The CDR3 here is CATSDPFDRHGYTF. The CDR3 DNA reads TGTGCCACCAGTGACCCCTTCGACAGGCATGGCTACACCTTC.